This TCR beta chain comes out of a study of T-cell memory formation after mild COVID-19. Findings and caveats of the study: Clonal second-wave expansions that peaked on day 37 had unconfirmed SARS-CoV-2 specificity. Certain responding clones were present in pre-infection memory, suggesting participation of cross-reactive memory.

This clonotype was detected ten times or more. Its antigen is unknown. TCRdb re-derived calls from the 5' RACE reads in MiXCR, one entry per CDR3 protein. The sample lists about 45,000 distinct CDR3 sequences, 8% to 10% occurring once. This CDR3 is 13 amino acids long. Per germline, CDR1 SGHTA and CDR2 FQGNSA. Trimming cost V 3 bases and J 9 bases; bases outside gene matches: 5. This sequence was found in an adult woman who had mild COVID-19 (a few samples of this study predate the infection). Cell type and time point are not known. Sequencing was carried out using PBMCs or a T cell subset sorted from them (not recorded which). The V and J genes are TRBV7-2 and TRBJ2-1, with 7 positions matching TRBD2. The CDR3 nucleotides are TGTGCCAGCAGCTTGGGGACTACGCCTGAGCAGTTCTTC. Its protein is CASSLGTTPEQFF.